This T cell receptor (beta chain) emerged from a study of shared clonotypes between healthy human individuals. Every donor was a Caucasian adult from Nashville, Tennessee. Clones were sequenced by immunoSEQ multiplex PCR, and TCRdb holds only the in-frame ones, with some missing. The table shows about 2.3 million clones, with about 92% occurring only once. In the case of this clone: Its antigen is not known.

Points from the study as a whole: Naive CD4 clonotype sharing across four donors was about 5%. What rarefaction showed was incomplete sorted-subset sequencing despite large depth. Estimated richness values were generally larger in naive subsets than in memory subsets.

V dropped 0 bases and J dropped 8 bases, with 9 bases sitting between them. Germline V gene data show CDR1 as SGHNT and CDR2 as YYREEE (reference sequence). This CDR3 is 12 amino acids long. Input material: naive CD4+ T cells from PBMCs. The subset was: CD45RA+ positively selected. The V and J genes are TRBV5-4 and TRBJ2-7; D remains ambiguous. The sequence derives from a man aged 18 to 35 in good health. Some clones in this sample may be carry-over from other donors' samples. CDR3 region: CASSLETTKQYF. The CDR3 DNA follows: TGTGCCAGCAGCTTGGAAACGACCAAGCAGTACTTC.